This T cell receptor beta chain appears in the sequencing data of a study of blood T cell repertoires in COVID-19. Study information: Material from acute and convalescent COVID-19 was sourced from the United States, Italy and Spain.

Here immunoSEQ multiplex PCR was the method, and the copy in TCRdb shows in-frame clones only, minus some. The sample yields fewer than 350,000 clones, approximately 84% seen once. V gave up 1 base and J gave up 2 bases, with 11 bases separating them. The CDR3 runs 15 residues. Germline-derived CDR1 and CDR2 are MDHEN and SYDVKM. The TCR was taken from a woman aged 25 to 39 who had recovered from COVID-19. The chain recombines TRBV28 with TRBJ1-1; D not resolved. Sequencing was performed on peripheral blood. CDR3 sequence: CASSLSLGGNTEAFF. Here the CDR3 DNA reads TGTGCCAGCAGTTTATCCCTAGGCGGTAACACTGAAGCTTTCTTT. Complete variable domain (other parts from reference TRBV28 and TRBJ1-1): DVKVTQSSRYLVKRTGEKVFLECVQDMDHENMFWYRQDPGLGLRLIYFSYDVKMKEKGDIPEGYSVSREKKERFSLILESASTNQTSMYLCASSLSLGGNTEAFFGQGTRLTVV.